These 2 T cell receptor beta chains originate from one sample sequenced in a study of T cell changes during pregnancy in multiple sclerosis. Libraries were prepared by immunoSEQ multiplex PCR; TCRdb keeps only in-frame clonotypes and omits some of them. The data show under 65,000 clones, about 95% seen once. This material consisted of CD8+ T cells from peripheral blood mononuclear cells, taken after pregnancy. These receptors were obtained from a female donor with multiple sclerosis, enrolled in a pregnancy study.

This sequence joins TRBV7-9 and TRBJ1-1; 7 nucleotides line up with TRBD1. Looked up from germline, CDR1 is SEHNR and CDR2 is FQNEAQ (reference sequence). The CDR3 consists of 14 residues. V lost 5 bases, J lost 4 bases, and 7 bases stayed unmatched. The CDR3 nucleotides are TGTGCCAGCAGCGAAGGGGGCTGGGGCACTGAAGCTTTCTTT. Protein sequence: CASSEGGWGTEAFF.

The rearrangement uses TRBV4-1 and TRBJ2-5, with TRBD2 as a possible D gene (5 bases). This CDR3 is 15 amino acids long. The V end was cut by 1 base, the J end by 2 bases, with 11 bases between. Germline V lookup: CDR1 MGHRA, CDR2 YSYEKL. In DNA form, the CDR3 reads TGCGCCAGCAGCCAAGGTATTAGCGCGCAAGAGACCCAGTACTTC. The encoded protein is CASSQGISAQETQYF.